This T cell receptor (beta chain) appears in the sequencing data of a study of cytomegalovirus exposure and HLA in healthy donors. About the study: Among the roughly 370 genotyped donors, about 81% were placed in the Caucasian-associated ancestry cluster. Findings and caveats of the study: Data from an earlier analysis indicated that most TCR beta V segments were productive either about 90% or about 30% of the time.

Note on this clone: Antigen: not known.

It was with 60 Vbeta and 13 Jbeta primers that the PCR ran. Data came from immunoSEQ multiplex PCR; TCRdb stores just in-frame clones and leaves some out. Seen here are about 130,000 clones, around 80% observed once, and the top ten hold approximately 2.6%. This CDR3 spans 14 amino acids. Germline values: CDR1 SGHVS, CDR2 FNYEAQ. V was shortened by 5 bases and J by 8 bases, with 18 bases between the two germline ends. The clonotype comes from a man aged 45 to 65 in good health and CMV-seronegative. V and J are TRBV7-6 and TRBJ1-2; tentatively, D is TRBD1 (6 bases). The material sequenced was PBMCs. The CDR3 coding sequence is TGTGCCAGCAGCCCCGACAGGTCCCCAGGAGGCTACACCTTC. It yields the protein CASSPDRSPGGYTF.